The rows below give T cell receptor beta chains drawn from one sample of a study of regulatory T cells in long-lasting Graves disease. Each CDR3 protein is one row after TCRdb ran MiXCR on the multiplex PCR reads. The table lists some 250,000 distinct CDR3 sequences, 15% to 20% of them singletons. Material: peripheral blood mononuclear cells (PBMCs), obtained at new diagnosis, from a patient treated with antithyroid drugs. These receptors were obtained from a female donor with Graves disease. The CDR3 runs from the conserved cysteine through the conserved F or W. D genes are given only for firm matches. The size of a clone is reported for some rows only, either as once, few or many, or as a class for expanded clones.

>-|TRBJ2-2|TRBD2|TRBV15
CATSTGTSGSNTGELFF
TGTGCCACCAGCACCGGGACTAGCGGGAGCAACACCGGGGAGCTGTTTTTT
>many|TRBJ2-2|-|TRBV24-1
CATSDLQDREGDTGELFF
TGTGCCACCAGTGATTTGCAAGACAGGGAGGGTGACACCGGGGAGCTGTTTTTT
>many|TRBJ1-2|TRBD1|TRBV20-1
CSARSPDRTYGYTF
TGCAGTGCTAGATCCCCGGACAGGACCTATGGCTACACCTTC
>-|TRBJ2-1|TRBD1|TRBV28
CASSLRQGGEQFF
TGTGCCAGCAGTTTACGACAGGGGGGTGAGCAGTTCTTC
>many|TRBJ2-1|-|TRBV20-1
CSVRRGPYNEQFF
TGCAGTGTTAGGAGGGGGCCCTACAATGAGCAGTTCTTC
>many|TRBJ2-7|-|TRBV11-2
CASSLFMGALSSYEQYF
TGTGCCAGCAGCTTATTTATGGGCGCCCTAAGCTCCTACGAGCAGTACTTC
>-|TRBJ2-2|TRBD1|TRBV19
CASRDRPNTGELFF
TGTGCCAGCAGGGACAGGCCGAACACCGGGGAGCTGTTTTTT
>-|TRBJ1-5|TRBD1|TRBV7-9
CASSSYGQDYQPQHF
TGTGCCAGCAGCTCTTACGGACAGGACTATCAGCCCCAGCATTTT
>many|TRBJ2-7|-|TRBV6-5
CASSYSIRDGSYEQYF
TGTGCCAGCAGTTACTCGATCCGGGACGGCTCCTACGAGCAGTACTTC
>-|TRBJ2-5|TRBD2|TRBV2
CASSRGTSGSRETQYF
TGTGCCAGCAGCCGAGGGACTAGCGGGAGCCGTGAGACCCAGTACTTC
>-|TRBJ2-2|TRBD2|TRBV10-3
CAIRDFSGSGTGELFF
TGTGCCATCAGGGATTTTAGCGGGAGTGGAACCGGGGAGCTGTTTTTT
>many|TRBJ2-7|TRBD2|TRBV3-1
CASSQDIGGTISYEQYF
TGTGCCAGCAGCCAAGATATCGGAGGGACTATCTCCTACGAGCAGTACTTC
>-|TRBJ1-1|-|TRBV12-3/TRBV12-4
CASSFNGNTEAFF
TGTGCCAGCAGTTTTAATGGGAACACTGAAGCTTTCTTT
>many|TRBJ2-2|TRBD1|TRBV10-3
CAISTGQANTGELFF
TGTGCCATCAGTACGGGACAGGCCAACACCGGGGAGCTGTTTTTT
>many|TRBJ2-7|TRBD1|TRBV28
CASSLQGAGYEQYF
TGTGCCAGCAGTTTACAGGGGGCTGGCTACGAGCAGTACTTC
>many|TRBJ1-5|-|TRBV7-2
CASSPGGNQPQHF
TGTGCCAGCAGCCCAGGGGGCAATCAGCCCCAGCATTTT
>few|TRBJ2-7|-|TRBV20-1
CSAGKDSYEQYF
TGCAGTGCTGGCAAGGACTCCTACGAGCAGTACTTC
>few|TRBJ2-4|-|TRBV9
CASSVGERNIQYF
TGTGCCAGCAGCGTAGGAGAGAGAAACATTCAGTACTTC
>many|TRBJ2-1|TRBD2|TRBV12-3/TRBV12-4
CASSPPRTRAGGDEQFF
TGTGCCAGCAGTCCCCCCAGGACTAGAGCGGGGGGGGATGAGCAGTTCTTC
>many|TRBJ2-5|TRBD2|TRBV6-5
CASSYATSGPQETQYF
TGTGCCAGCAGTTACGCTACTAGCGGGCCACAAGAGACCCAGTACTTC
>many|TRBJ2-7|TRBD2|TRBV4-3
CASSPLAGAGEQYF
TGCGCCAGCAGTCCACTAGCGGGAGCTGGGGAGCAGTACTTC
>many|TRBJ2-5|-|TRBV28
CASRQQRTQYF
TGTGCCAGCAGACAACAGAGGACCCAGTACTTC
>many|TRBJ1-1|-|TRBV10-2
CASSDWPAKRAFF
TGCGCCAGCAGTGATTGGCCAGCCAAAAGGGCTTTCTTT
>many|TRBJ2-7|-|TRBV3-1
CASSQRANYEQYF
TGTGCCAGCAGCCAAAGGGCGAACTACGAGCAGTACTTC
>many|TRBJ2-7|-|TRBV11-3
CASSLDGWTYEQYF
TGTGCCAGCAGCTTAGATGGGTGGACCTACGAGCAGTACTTC
>few|TRBJ1-2|-|TRBV29-1
CSAAGGWGEANYGYTF
TGCAGCGCCGCAGGAGGGTGGGGAGAGGCTAACTATGGCTACACCTTC
>-|TRBJ1-5|TRBD1|TRBV7-2
CASSFRGGSNQPQHF
TGTGCCAGCAGCTTCAGGGGGGGCAGCAATCAGCCCCAGCATTTT
>-|TRBJ1-5|TRBD1|TRBV28
CASSFDREGQPQHF
TGTGCCAGCAGTTTCGACAGGGAGGGTCAGCCCCAGCATTTT
>many|TRBJ1-6|-|TRBV20-1
CSAREDSGDSPLHF
TGCAGTGCTAGAGAGGACAGTGGCGATTCACCCCTCCACTTT
>-|TRBJ2-3|-|TRBV4-1
CASSQKTLGGRGLRTDTQYF
TGCGCCAGCAGCCAGAAAACCCTGGGGGGCAGGGGGTTACGCACAGATACGCAGTATTTT
>many|TRBJ1-2|TRBD1|TRBV6-1
CASGRLGQSYGYTF
TGTGCCAGCGGTCGACTGGGACAGAGCTATGGCTACACCTTC
>many|TRBJ2-1|-|TRBV11-3
CASSLRGPNEQFF
TGTGCCAGCAGCTTAAGGGGTCCCAATGAGCAGTTCTTC
>-|TRBJ2-5|-|TRBV5-1
CASSFRGQYQETQYF
TGCGCCAGCAGCTTCAGGGGCCAGTACCAAGAGACCCAGTACTTC
>few|TRBJ2-1|TRBD2|TRBV30
CACRTSGSPYNEQFF
TGTGCCTGTCGGACTAGCGGGAGTCCCTACAATGAGCAGTTCTTC
>few|TRBJ2-7|-|TRBV3-1
CASSQRGGGTYEQYF
TGTGCCAGCAGCCAGAGGGGTGGGGGAACCTACGAGCAGTACTTC
>many|TRBJ1-1|-|TRBV6-1
CASSDRGQAFF
TGTGCCAGCAGTGACAGGGGTCAAGCTTTCTTT
>many|TRBJ2-1|-|TRBV20-1
CSARGTEGWGNEQFF
TGCAGTGCTAGAGGAACAGAAGGATGGGGCAATGAGCAGTTCTTC
>few|TRBJ2-7|-|TRBV2
CASSTPGRSYEQYF
TGTGCCAGCAGTACCCCGGGGAGGTCCTACGAGCAGTACTTC
>many|TRBJ1-2|-|TRBV2
CASNSQQSPGYTF
TGTGCCAGCAACTCACAACAGAGCCCGGGCTACACCTTC
>many|TRBJ2-1|-|TRBV24-1
CATSDLGVADEQFF
TGTGCCACCAGTGATTTGGGGGTAGCCGATGAGCAGTTCTTC
>many|TRBJ1-4|-|TRBV10-3
CAISDRHNEKLFF
TGTGCCATCAGTGACCGGCATAATGAAAAACTGTTTTTT
>many|TRBJ2-1|-|TRBV6-2/TRBV6-3
CATGQLQGNEQFF
TGTGCCACCGGACAGCTACAGGGAAATGAGCAGTTCTTC
>many|TRBJ2-2|-|TRBV25-1
CASSPLWTMTGELFF
TGTGCCAGCAGTCCCCTCTGGACAATGACCGGGGAGCTGTTTTTT
>many|TRBJ2-2|TRBD1|TRBV2
CASSGQGGGELFF
TGTGCCAGCAGTGGACAGGGTGGCGGGGAGCTGTTTTTT
>many|TRBJ1-6|-|TRBV27
CASSLAWTVNSPLHF
TGTGCCAGCAGTTTAGCCTGGACAGTTAATTCACCCCTCCACTTT
>many|TRBJ1-1|-|TRBV6-1
CASSEVQNTEAFF
TGTGCCAGCAGTGAAGTACAGAACACTGAAGCTTTCTTT
>-|TRBJ2-7|TRBD1|TRBV19
CASNQGARDEQYF
TGTGCCAGCAACCAGGGGGCCCGGGACGAGCAGTACTTC
>many|TRBJ2-1|-|TRBV12-3/TRBV12-4
CASSSRTAPPFDEQFF
TGTGCCAGCAGTTCCAGGACAGCCCCCCCCTTCGATGAGCAGTTCTTC
>many|TRBJ1-2|TRBD1|TRBV20-1
CSARDQGEGYGYTF
TGCAGTGCTAGAGATCAGGGGGAAGGTTATGGCTACACCTTC